This T cell receptor beta chain is drawn from a study of cytomegalovirus exposure and HLA in healthy donors. 13 Jbeta primers and 60 Vbeta primers were used for the PCR. Sequencing used immunoSEQ multiplex PCR; TCRdb keeps in-frame clones, though not all of them. The data show 220,000 or so clones, almost 80% seen once. Germline V gene data show CDR1 as SGDLS and CDR2 as YYNGEE. V was cut by 0 bases and J by 6 bases, with 19 bases left in between. This CDR3 spans 16 amino acids. The sequence derives from a male donor in good health and CMV-seronegative. V and J are TRBV9 and TRBJ2-7; D call uncertain. Material: PBMCs. The CDR3 DNA follows: TGTGCCAGCAGCGTAGGTAGTACCGAGGCAGTACGCGAGCAGTACTTC. This gives the protein CASSVGSTEAVREQYF.